This TCR beta chain came from a study of glioma-infiltrating T cells listed by TCRdb under 2016. Study-wide context: Sequencing of TCR alpha- and beta-chain repertoires was performed on glioma tissue, on non-neoplastic brain tissue, and on matched peripheral blood mononuclear cells. To gauge divergence between tissue and blood T-cell populations, every tissue-infiltrating repertoire was compared against the peripheral blood repertoire from the same patient. The paired cohort was made up of three low-grade glioma patients, several primary glioblastoma patients and three non-glioma patients who contributed non-neoplastic brain tissue.

What the authors observed across the whole study: Group comparisons rested on small numbers: three non-neoplastic, three low-grade glioma and about 8 glioblastoma patients. Tissue and blood shared very few CDR3 sequences, a result attributed to high CDR3 diversity and limited sampling. In non-neoplastic patients, VJ-independent divergence between tissue and blood fell below expectation, whereas in all gliomas, and especially in low-grade gliomas, the divergence rose above expectation.

A word on this clonotype: The specificity of this receptor is unknown. The sample holds no much larger clone one base away, and base qualities are not on file.

TCR alpha and beta CDR3 regions were amplified with the iRepertoire nested amplicon-rescue multiplex PCR (arm-PCR) platform from RNA. The input for one-step reverse transcription and amplification was about 100-450 ng of either tissue mRNA or PBMC total RNA. Following bead purification, Illumina adapters were added through a secondary multiplex PCR, and the libraries were then gel-purified between 200 and 400 bp. Libraries carried internal 6-nucleotide barcodes used for demultiplexing. Sequencing of the libraries was done on an Illumina MiSeq using 2x220 or 2x250 nucleotide paired-end reads. The source study handled its data this way. Paired reads were merged with FLASH 1.2.11 and aligned to the GRCh37 human genome with BWA-MEM before extracting TRA and TRB reads. For V and J assignment, an IMGT-derived reference of cassette sequences and CDR3 motifs that included pseudogenes was used. Three-frame translation of reads was performed, and productive CDR3s were defined as those with a C...FGXG motif and no stop codons. Clonotypes were defined as unique combinations of V-J cassette pair and CDR3 amino acid sequence. Filtering of reads was based on Hamming distance, with the threshold set by the sequence error rate of each sample in mapped regions. Starting from the raw public reads, TCRdb applied fastp trimming at Q25, assembled clones with MiXCR and retained in-frame beta chains. All rows with the same CDR3 protein become a single entry with the most common DNA and genes. What appears here as the V and J calls and clone size reflects TCRdb's work, not the paper's. Across this sample there are over 70,000 distinct CDR3 sequences, with less than 30% seen only once. The top ten constitute 6.7% of the sample.

The source of this sequence is a human donor with low-grade glioma or glioblastoma, undergoing nonglioma brain surgery, or in good health (not recorded which). Sequencing was carried out using glioma tissue, nonneoplastic brain tissue, or PBMCs (not recorded which).

The nucleotides are TGTGCCAGCAGCTTAGACGCCTCGGGGGCTGAAGCTTTCTTT. Protein translation: CASSLDASGAEAFF. The rearranged segments are TRBV7-9 and TRBJ1-1; a tentative D call is TRBD1 (5 bases match). A distance of 12 bases separates the germline ends of V and J, which lose 1 base and 6 bases respectively. The CDR3 runs 14 residues from the cysteine to the phenylalanine. Only the CDR3 portion is preserved as DNA: 42 bases, with reading frame beginning at the first base. CDR1 and CDR2 are drawn from the germline V gene (reference sequence): SEHNR, FQNEAQ.